A single sample gave rise to the 4 T cell receptor beta chains below, sequenced in a study of shared clonotypes between healthy human individuals. The method was immunoSEQ multiplex PCR; TCRdb's version includes in-frame clones alone and lacks a portion of them. The table has around 2,100,000 clones, about 95% seen once. Naive CD8 cells, CD45RO-negative and positively selected for CCR7, excluded terminally differentiated effector memory CD45RA+ cells. The sample was naive CD8+ T cells sorted from blood. The receptors were gathered from a man between 18 and 35 years old in good health.

This sequence joins TRBV4-1 and TRBJ2-5; D is perhaps TRBD2 (5 bases). Germline loops: CDR1 MGHRA, CDR2 YSYEKL. The CDR3 sequence is 15 residues long. Between the trimmed V and J ends, which lost 1 base and 0 bases, there was a span of 9 bases. Here the CDR3 reads CASSQVGADQETQYF. The DNA of the CDR3 is TGCGCCAGCAGCCAAGTCGGAGCGGACCAAGAGACCCAGTACTTC.

This chain uses TRBV5-5 with TRBJ2-1, with 11 bases that match TRBD1. The CDR3 is 16 residues long. CDR1 and CDR2 (germline): SGHKS, YYEKEE (reference sequence). V lost 4 bases and J lost 6; bases outside the gene matches: 9. The CDR3 here is CASSHGTGGIRNEQFF. CDR3 nucleotides: TGTGCCAGCAGCCACGGGACAGGGGGAATCCGCAATGAGCAGTTCTTC.

V and J are TRBV28 and TRBJ1-3, with D unclear. The CDR3 totals 10 residues. Germline CDR1 is MDHEN and CDR2 is SYDVKM. V was shortened by 4 bases and J by 11 bases, with 6 bases between the two germline ends. DNA of the CDR3: TGTGCCAGCAGTTCGGAGGCCATATATTTT. Its translation is CASSSEAIYF.

The count of this clone is one. Other DNA sequences in this sample translate to the same CDR3. The V and J genes are TRBV14 and TRBJ2-7, with D perhaps being TRBD1 or TRBD2 (5 bases each). The CDR3 runs 13 residues. Trimming took off 1 base at V and 5 bases at J, with 9 bases between the two ends. Germline values: CDR1 SGHDN, CDR2 FVKESK. CDR3 amino acids: CASSQGVGDEQYF. In DNA form, the CDR3 reads TGTGCCAGCAGCCAAGGAGTGGGGGACGAGCAGTACTTC. Combining the CDR3 with reference TRBV14 and TRBJ2-7 gives the whole variable domain EAGVTQFPSHSVIEKGQTVTLRCDPISGHDNLYWYRRVMGKEIKFLLHFVKESKQDESGMPNNRFLAERTGGTYSTLKVQPAELEDSGVYFCASSQGVGDEQYFGPGTRLTVT.